This T cell receptor (beta chain) was retrieved from a study of blood T cell repertoires in COVID-19. In the study overall: Sample material is recorded as cDNA or gDNA derived from T cells, B-cell-depleted T cells, or PBMCs.

Authors' methods: From reference gene primer amplification, estimates of nucleated cell counts were derived. The repertoire was sequenced with immunoSEQ multiplex PCR; TCRdb's copy has only in-frame clones and lacks some. D and trimming were read from the DNA, whereas the V and J calls and clone size are those reported in that table. The table shows approximately 480,000 clones, with roughly nine tenths occurring only once. In this sample, this clone turned up once. The CDR3 extends over 16 amino acids. In germline, CDR1 is LNHDA, CDR2 SQIVND (reference sequence). Losses at the gene ends were 4 bases for V and 9 bases for J; bases not matched to a gene: 13. Followed over time, Seattle patients had been enrolled while infection was active.

The genes are TRBV19 and TRBJ2-1; 9 bases align to TRBD2. Material: peripheral blood. This sequence was found in a man aged 18 to 30 with COVID-19, enrolled during active disease. The CDR3 region is CASSTIQLAGRGEQFF. For the CDR3, the DNA is TGTGCCAGTAGTACCATTCAGCTAGCGGGGAGGGGTGAGCAGTTCTTC.